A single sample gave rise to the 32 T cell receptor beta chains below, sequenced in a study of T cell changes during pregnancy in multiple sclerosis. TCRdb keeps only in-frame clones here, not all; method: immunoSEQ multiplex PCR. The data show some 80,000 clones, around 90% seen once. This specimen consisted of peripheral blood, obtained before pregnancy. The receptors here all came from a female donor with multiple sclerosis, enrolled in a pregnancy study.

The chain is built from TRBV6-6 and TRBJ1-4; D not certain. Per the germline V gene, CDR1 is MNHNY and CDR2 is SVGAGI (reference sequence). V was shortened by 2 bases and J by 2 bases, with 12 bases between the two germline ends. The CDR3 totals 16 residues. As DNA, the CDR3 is TGTGCCAGCAGTTACCCAGGCTGGGCCACTAATGAAAAACTGTTTTTT. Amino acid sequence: CASSYPGWATNEKLFF.

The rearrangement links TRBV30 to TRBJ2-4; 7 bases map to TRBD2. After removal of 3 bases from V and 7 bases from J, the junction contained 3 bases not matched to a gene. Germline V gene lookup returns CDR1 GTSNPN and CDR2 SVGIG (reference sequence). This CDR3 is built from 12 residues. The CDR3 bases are TGTGCCTGGAGCAACGGGGGGAACATTCAGTACTTC. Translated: CAWSNGGNIQYF.

The CDR3: CASSTSDRGNYGYTF. The CDR3 region has the DNA TGTGCCAGCAGCACATCGGACAGGGGGAACTATGGCTACACCTTC. The chain employs TRBV9 and TRBJ1-2; the match to TRBD1 covers 10 bases. Germline V gene lookup returns CDR1 SGDLS and CDR2 YYNGEE. V was clipped by 4 bases and J by 2 bases; unmatched bases: 5. CDR3 length equals 15 residues.

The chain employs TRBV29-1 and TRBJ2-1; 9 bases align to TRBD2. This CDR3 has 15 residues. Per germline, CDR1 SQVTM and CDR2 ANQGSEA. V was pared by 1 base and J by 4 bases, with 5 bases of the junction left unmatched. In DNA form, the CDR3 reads TGCAGCGTTGAAGGGACTAGCGTACATTACAATGAGCAGTTCTTC. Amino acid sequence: CSVEGTSVHYNEQFF.

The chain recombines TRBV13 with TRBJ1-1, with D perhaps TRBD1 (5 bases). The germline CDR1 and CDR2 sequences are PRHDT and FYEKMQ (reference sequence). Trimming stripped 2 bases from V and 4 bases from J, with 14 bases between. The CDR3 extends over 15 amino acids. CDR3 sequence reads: CASSLINGGGTEAFF. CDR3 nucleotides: TGTGCCAGCAGCTTAATTAATGGGGGAGGCACTGAAGCTTTCTTT.

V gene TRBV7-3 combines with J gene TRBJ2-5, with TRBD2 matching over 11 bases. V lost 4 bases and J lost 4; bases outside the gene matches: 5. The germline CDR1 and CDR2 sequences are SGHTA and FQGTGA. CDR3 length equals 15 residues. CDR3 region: CASSYSGRAGETQYF. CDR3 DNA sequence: TGTGCCAGCAGCTATAGCGGGAGGGCCGGAGAGACCCAGTACTTC.

DNA for the CDR3: TGTGCCAGCAGCTTAGGGGGTACGGCGGGCGAGCAGTACTTC. Residues: CASSLGGTAGEQYF. The V gene is TRBV11-3, the J gene TRBJ2-7, with a weak D call TRBD2 (5 bases). CDR3 length equals 14 residues. V was shortened by 1 base and J by 6 bases, with 13 bases between the two germline ends. Per the germline V gene, CDR1 is SGHNT and CDR2 is YENEEA.

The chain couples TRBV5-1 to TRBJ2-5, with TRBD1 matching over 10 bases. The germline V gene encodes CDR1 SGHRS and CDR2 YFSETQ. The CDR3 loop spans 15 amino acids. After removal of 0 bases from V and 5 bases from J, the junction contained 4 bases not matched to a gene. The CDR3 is CASSLGDRGTETQYF. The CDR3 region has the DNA TGCGCCAGCAGCTTGGGGGACAGGGGAACCGAGACCCAGTACTTC.

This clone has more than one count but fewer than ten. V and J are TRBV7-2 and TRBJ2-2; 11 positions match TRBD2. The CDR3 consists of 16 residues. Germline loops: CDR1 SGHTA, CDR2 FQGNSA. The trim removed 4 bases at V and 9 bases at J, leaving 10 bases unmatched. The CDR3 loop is CASSSFGLAGGRELFF. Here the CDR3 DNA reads TGTGCCAGCAGCTCTTTCGGTCTAGCGGGGGGTCGGGAGCTGTTTTTT.

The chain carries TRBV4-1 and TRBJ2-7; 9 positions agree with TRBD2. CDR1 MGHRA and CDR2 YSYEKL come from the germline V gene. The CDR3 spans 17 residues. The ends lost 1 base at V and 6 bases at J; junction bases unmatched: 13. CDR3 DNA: TGCGCCAGCAGCCAAGCAATTTCAGCGGGAGGAGCGGGCGAGCAGTACTTC. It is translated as CASSQAISAGGAGEQYF.

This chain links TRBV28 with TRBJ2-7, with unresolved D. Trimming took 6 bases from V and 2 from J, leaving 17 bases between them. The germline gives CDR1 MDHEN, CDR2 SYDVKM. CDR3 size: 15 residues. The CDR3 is CASRGPGRAPYEQYF. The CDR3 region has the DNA TGTGCCAGCAGGGGCCCAGGCAGAGCCCCCTACGAGCAGTACTTC.

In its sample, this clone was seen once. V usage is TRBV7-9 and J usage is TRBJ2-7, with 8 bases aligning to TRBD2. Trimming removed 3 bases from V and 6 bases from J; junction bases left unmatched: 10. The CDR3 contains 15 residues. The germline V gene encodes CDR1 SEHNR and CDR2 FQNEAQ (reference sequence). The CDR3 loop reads CASSFPGGPGLEQYF. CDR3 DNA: TGTGCCAGCAGCTTCCCGGGAGGGCCTGGGCTCGAGCAGTACTTC.

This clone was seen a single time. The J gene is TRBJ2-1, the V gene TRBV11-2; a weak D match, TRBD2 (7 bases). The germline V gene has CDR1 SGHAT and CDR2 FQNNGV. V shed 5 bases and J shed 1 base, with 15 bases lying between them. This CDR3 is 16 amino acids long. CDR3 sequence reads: CASSGRGARSYNEQFF. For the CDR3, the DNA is TGTGCCAGCAGCGGCCGGGGGGCGAGGTCCTACAATGAGCAGTTCTTC.

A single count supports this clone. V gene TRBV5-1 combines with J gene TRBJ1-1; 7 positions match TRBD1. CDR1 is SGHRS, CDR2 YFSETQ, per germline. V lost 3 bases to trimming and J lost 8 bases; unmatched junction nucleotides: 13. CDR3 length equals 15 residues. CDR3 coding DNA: TGCGCCAGCAGCTCCAAGACAGGGTCGGCGTCCGAAGCTTTCTTT. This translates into CASSSKTGSASEAFF.

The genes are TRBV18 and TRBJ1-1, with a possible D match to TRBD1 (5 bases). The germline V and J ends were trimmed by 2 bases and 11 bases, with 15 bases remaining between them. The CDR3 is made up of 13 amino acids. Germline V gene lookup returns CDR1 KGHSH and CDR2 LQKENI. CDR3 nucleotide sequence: TGTGCCAGCTCACCAGGGCGGACGTCAGGGGCTTTCTTT. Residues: CASSPGRTSGAFF.

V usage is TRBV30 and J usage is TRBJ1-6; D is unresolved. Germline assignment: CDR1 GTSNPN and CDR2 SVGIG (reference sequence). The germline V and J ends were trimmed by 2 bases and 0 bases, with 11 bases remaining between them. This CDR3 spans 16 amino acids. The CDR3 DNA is TGTGCCTGGAGTCAGGACTTGAGCTCCTATAATTCACCCCTCCACTTT. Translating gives CAWSQDLSSYNSPLHF.

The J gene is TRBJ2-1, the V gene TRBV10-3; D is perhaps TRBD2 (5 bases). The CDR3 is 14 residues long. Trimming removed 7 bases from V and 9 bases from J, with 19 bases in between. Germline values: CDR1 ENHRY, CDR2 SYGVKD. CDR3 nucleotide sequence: TGTGCCATCAATGATGCGGGTAGAACGTTTGAGCAGTTCTTC. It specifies CAINDAGRTFEQFF.

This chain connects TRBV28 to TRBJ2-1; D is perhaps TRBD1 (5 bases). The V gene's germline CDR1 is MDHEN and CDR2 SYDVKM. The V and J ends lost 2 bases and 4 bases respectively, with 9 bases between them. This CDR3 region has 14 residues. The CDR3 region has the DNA TGTGCCAGCAGTTTAGGGGCCAATTACAATGAGCAGTTCTTC. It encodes CASSLGANYNEQFF.

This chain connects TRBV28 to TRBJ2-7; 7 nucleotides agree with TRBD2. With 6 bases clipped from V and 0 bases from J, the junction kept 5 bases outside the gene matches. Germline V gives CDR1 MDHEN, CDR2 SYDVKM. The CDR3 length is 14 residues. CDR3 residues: CASREGGSSYEQYF. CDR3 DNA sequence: TGTGCCAGCAGAGAGGGCGGGAGCTCCTACGAGCAGTACTTC. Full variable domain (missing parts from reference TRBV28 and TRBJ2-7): DVKVTQSSRYLVKRTGEKVFLECVQDMDHENMFWYRQDPGLGLRLIYFSYDVKMKEKGDIPEGYSVSREKKERFSLILESASTNQTSMYLCASREGGSSYEQYFGPGTRLTVT.

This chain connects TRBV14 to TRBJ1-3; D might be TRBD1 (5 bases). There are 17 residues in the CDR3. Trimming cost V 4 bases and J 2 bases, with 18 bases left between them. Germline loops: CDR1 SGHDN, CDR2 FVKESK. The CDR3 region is CASSPLNRGFTGNTIYF. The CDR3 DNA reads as TGTGCCAGCAGCCCTCTAAATAGGGGCTTCACTGGAAACACCATATATTTT.

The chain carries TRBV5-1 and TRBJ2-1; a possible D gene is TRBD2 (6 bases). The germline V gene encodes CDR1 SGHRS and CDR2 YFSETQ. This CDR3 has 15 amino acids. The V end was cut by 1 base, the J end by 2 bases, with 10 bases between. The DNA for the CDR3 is TGCGCCAGCAGCTTGACGGAGGGTGCCTACAATGAGCAGTTCTTC. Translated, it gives CASSLTEGAYNEQFF.

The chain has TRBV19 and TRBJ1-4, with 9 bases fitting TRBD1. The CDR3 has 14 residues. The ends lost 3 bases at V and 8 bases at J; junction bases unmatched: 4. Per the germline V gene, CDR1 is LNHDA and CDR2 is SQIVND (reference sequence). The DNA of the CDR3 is TGTGCCAGTAGTATTTGGACAGGGGCGGAAAAACTGTTTTTT. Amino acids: CASSIWTGAEKLFF.

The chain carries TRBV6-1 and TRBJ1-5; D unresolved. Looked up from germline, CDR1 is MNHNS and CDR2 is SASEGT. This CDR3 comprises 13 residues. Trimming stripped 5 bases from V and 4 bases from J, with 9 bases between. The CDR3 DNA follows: TGTGCCAGCAGTTATGGCCGAAATCAGCCCCAGCATTTT. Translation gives CASSYGRNQPQHF.

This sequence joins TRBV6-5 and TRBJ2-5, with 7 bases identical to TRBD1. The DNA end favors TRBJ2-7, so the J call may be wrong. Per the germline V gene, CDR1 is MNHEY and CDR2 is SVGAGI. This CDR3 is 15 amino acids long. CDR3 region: CASSLTGTASYEQYF. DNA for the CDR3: TGTGCCAGCAGTCTCACCGGGACAGCTTCCTACGAGCAGTACTTC.

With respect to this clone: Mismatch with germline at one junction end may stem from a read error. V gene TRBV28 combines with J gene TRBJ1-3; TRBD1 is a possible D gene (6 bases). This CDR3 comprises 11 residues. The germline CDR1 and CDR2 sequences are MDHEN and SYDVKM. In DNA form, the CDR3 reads TGTGCCAGCAGTGAAAGGGACACCTCCGCCTTT. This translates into CASSERDTSAF.

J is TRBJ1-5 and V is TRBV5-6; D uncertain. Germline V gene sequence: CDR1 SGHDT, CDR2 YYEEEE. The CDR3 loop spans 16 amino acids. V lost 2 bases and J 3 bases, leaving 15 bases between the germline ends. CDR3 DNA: TGTGCCAGCAGCTTATTAGAATCAGGACTCAATCAGCCCCAGCATTTT. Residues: CASSLLESGLNQPQHF.

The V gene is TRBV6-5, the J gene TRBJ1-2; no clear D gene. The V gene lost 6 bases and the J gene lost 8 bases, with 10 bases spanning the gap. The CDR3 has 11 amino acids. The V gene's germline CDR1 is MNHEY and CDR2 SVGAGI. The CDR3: CASSSTGGYTF. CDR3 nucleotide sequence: TGTGCCAGCAGCAGTACGGGAGGCTACACCTTC.

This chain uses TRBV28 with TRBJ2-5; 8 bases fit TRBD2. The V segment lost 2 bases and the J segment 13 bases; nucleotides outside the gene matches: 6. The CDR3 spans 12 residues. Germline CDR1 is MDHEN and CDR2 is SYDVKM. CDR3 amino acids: CASSLPAGVMYF. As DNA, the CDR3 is TGTGCCAGCAGTTTACCAGCGGGAGTCATGTACTTC. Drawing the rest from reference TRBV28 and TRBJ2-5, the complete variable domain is DVKVTQSSRYLVKRTGEKVFLECVQDMDHENMFWYRQDPGLGLRLIYFSYDVKMKEKGDIPEGYSVSREKKERFSLILESASTNQTSMYLCASSLPAGVMYFGPGTRLLVL.

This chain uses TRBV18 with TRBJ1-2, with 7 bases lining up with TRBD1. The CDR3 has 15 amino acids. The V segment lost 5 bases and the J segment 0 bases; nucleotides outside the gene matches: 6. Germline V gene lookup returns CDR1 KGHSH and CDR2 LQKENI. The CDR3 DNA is TGTGCCAGCTCAAGAGGGACAGAGGCTAACTATGGCTACACCTTC. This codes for CASSRGTEANYGYTF.

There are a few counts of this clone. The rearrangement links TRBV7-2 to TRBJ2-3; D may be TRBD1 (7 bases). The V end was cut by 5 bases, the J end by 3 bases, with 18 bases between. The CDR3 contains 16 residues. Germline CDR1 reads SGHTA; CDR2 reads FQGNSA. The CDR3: CASSPRQGGSTDTQYF. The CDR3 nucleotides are TGTGCCAGCAGCCCCCGACAGGGAGGTTCGACAGATACGCAGTATTTT. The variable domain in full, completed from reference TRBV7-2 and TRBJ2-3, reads GAGVSQSPSNKVTEKGKDVELRCDPISGHTALYWYRQSLGQGLEFLIYFQGNSAPDKSGLPSDRFSAERTGGSVSTLTIQRTQQEDSAVYLCASSPRQGGSTDTQYFGPGTRLTVL.

CDR3 loop: CASSLRGGASGNTIYF. The CDR3 DNA is TGTGCCAGCAGCCTGCGCGGGGGGGCTTCTGGAAACACCATATATTTT. The V call is TRBV5-8, the J call TRBJ1-3; D may be TRBD1 (6 bases). The CDR3 contains 16 residues. V was shortened by 4 bases and J by 1 base, with 15 bases between the two germline ends. Germline V gene sequence: CDR1 SGHTS, CDR2 YDEGEE.

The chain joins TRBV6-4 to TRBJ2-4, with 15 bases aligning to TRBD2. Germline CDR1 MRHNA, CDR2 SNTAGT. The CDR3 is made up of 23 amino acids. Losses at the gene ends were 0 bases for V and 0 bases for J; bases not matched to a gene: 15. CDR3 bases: TGTGCCAGCAGTGACTCCGGACTAGCGGGAGGGCCGAGTTACTTGTTAGCCAAAAACATTCAGTACTTC. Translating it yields CASSDSGLAGGPSYLLAKNIQYF.